This section outlines one T cell receptor (beta chain) sequence together with its context. This record comes from a study of cytomegalovirus exposure and HLA in healthy donors. 13 Jbeta primers and 60 Vbeta primers were used for the PCR. Sequenced by immunoSEQ multiplex PCR; TCRdb stores in-frame clones only, minus some. The sample lists over 85,000 clones; more than 65% were seen once. The CDR3 consists of 14 residues. The J segment lost 9 bases and the V segment lost 3 bases, leaving 4 bases of the junction unmatched. CDR1 and CDR2 (germline): MDHEN, SYDVKM. The rearrangement links TRBV28 to TRBJ2-1; 11 bases are a match to TRBD2. This TCR was sampled from a man aged 25-40 years in good health and CMV-seropositive. The specimen sequenced was PBMCs. The CDR3 here is CASSLGLAVREQFF. In nucleotides, the CDR3 is TGTGCCAGCAGTTTGGGACTAGCGGTGCGTGAGCAGTTCTTC.